This T cell receptor beta chain is from a study of radiotherapy plus CTLA-4 blockade in lung cancer. As for the study in general: Objective responses were documented in about 20% of patients, with disease control in approximately 32%.

Measured with immunoSEQ multiplex PCR; TCRdb has only the in-frame clones, and not every one. The data contain about 60,000 clones, 70% to 80% of them singletons. V lost 11 bases, J lost 8 bases, and 10 bases stayed unmatched. This CDR3 contains 14 residues. Germline loops: CDR1 SNHLY, CDR2 FYNNEI. This clone was seen a single time. V and J are TRBV2 and TRBJ2-1; 12 bases are a match to TRBD2. The starting material was peripheral blood, obtained from a patient treated with radiotherapy plus ipilimumab. The receptor comes from a human donor with non-small cell lung cancer who had a partial response to radiotherapy plus ipilimumab. CDR3 loop: CADTLAGGPYEQFF. Written as DNA, the CDR3 is TGTGCCGATACCCTAGCGGGGGGGCCTTATGAGCAGTTCTTC.